This T cell receptor (beta chain) was captured in a study of T cell responses to AZD1222 COVID-19 vaccine. Overall study findings and caveats: Nearly half of spike-specific TCRs reportedly target unmutated variant regions.

Sequencing used immunoSEQ multiplex PCR; TCRdb keeps in-frame clones, though not all of them. The sample lists 150,000 to 200,000 clones, roughly 93% occurring once. Trimming left V 0 bases short and J 6 bases short, with 11 bases between. The CDR3 covers 14 residues. CDR1 is MGHRA and CDR2 is YSYEKL in the germline V gene. As for this clone: Antigen: not known.

The clonotype comes from an adult in good health. The chain has TRBV4-1 and TRBJ2-5; no reliable D call. The source was peripheral blood, collected on day 0 of AZD1222 vaccination. CDR3 sequence: CASSQDSLLQTQYF. The CDR3 DNA reads as TGCGCCAGCAGCCAAGATTCGTTGTTGCAGACCCAGTACTTC.